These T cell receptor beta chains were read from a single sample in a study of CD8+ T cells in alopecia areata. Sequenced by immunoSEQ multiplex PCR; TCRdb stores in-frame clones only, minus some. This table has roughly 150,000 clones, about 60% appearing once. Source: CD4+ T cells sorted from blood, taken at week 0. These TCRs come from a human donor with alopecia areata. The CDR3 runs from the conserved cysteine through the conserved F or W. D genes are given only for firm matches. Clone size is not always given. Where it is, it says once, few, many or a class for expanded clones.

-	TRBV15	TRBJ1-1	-	CATSRQVNTEAFF	TGTGCCACCAGCAGACAAGTGAACACTGAAGCTTTCTTT
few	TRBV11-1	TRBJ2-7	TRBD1	CASSADRVSYEQYF	TGTGCCAGCAGCGCCGACAGGGTTTCCTACGAGCAGTACTTC
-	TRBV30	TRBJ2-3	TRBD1	CASPGQGAYTQYF	TGTGCCTCTCCGGGACAGGGGGCTTATACGCAGTATTTT
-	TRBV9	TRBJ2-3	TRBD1	CASSARTGVSDTQYF	TGTGCCAGCAGCGCCCGGACAGGGGTCTCAGATACGCAGTATTTT
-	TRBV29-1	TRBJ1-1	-	CSVEETGRTEAFF	TGCAGCGTTGAAGAAACAGGGAGAACTGAAGCTTTCTTT
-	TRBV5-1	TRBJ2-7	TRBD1	CASSVVGTGSALRNYEQYF	TGCGCCAGCAGTGTAGTTGGGACAGGGTCGGCTCTCCGCAACTACGAGCAGTACTTC
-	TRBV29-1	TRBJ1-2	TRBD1	CSVETPMTGRGYGYTF	TGCAGCGTTGAGACCCCGATGACAGGGAGGGGCTATGGCTACACCTTC
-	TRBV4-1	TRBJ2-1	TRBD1	CASSQGLARGPNEQFF	TGCGCCAGCAGCCAAGGATTGGCGAGGGGGCCCAATGAGCAGTTCTTC
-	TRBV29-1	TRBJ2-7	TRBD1	CSVTGQGLYEQYF	TGCAGCGTTACGGGACAGGGCCTCTACGAGCAGTACTTC
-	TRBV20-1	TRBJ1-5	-	CSAKDGGPQHF	TGCAGTGCTAAGGACGGGGGACCCCAGCATTTT
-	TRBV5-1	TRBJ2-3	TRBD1	CASSPGQGSDTQYF	TGCGCCAGCAGCCCTGGACAGGGGTCAGATACGCAGTATTTT
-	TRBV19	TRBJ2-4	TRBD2	CASSSAGGKNIQYF	TGTGCCAGTAGTTCAGCGGGGGGGAAAAACATTCAGTACTTC
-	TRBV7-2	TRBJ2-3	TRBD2	CASSFLSGGKDTQYF	TGTGCCAGCAGCTTCCTTAGCGGGGGGAAAGATACGCAGTATTTT
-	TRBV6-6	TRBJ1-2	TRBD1	CASSYTPGQGDGYTF	TGTGCCAGCAGTTACACACCGGGACAGGGAGATGGCTACACCTTC
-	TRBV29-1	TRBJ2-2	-	CSVVPQGTGELFF	TGCAGCGTTGTACCACAGGGTACCGGGGAGCTGTTTTTT
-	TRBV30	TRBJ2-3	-	CAWSATDTQYF	TGTGCCTGGAGTGCCACAGATACGCAGTATTTT
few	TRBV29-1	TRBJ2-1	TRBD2	CSVETLAGYNEQFF	TGCAGCGTTGAAACGCTAGCGGGGTACAATGAGCAGTTCTTC
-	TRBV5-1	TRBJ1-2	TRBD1	CASSLGQGGGYTF	TGCGCCAGCAGCCTCGGACAGGGCGGTGGCTACACCTTC
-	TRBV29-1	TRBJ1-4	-	CSVGVFEREKLFF	TGCAGCGTTGGAGTTTTCGAAAGAGAAAAACTGTTTTTT
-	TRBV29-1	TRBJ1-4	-	CSVSARNEKLFF	TGCAGCGTTTCCGCTAGGAATGAAAAACTGTTTTTT
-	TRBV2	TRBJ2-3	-	CASSESGSGNTQYF	TGTGCCAGCAGTGAATCGGGCAGTGGGAATACGCAGTATTTT
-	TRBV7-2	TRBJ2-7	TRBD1	CASSPDRDDEQYF	TGTGCCAGCAGCCCCGACAGGGACGACGAGCAGTACTTC
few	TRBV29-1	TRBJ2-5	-	CSVDPSQETQYF	TGCAGCGTTGACCCCTCCCAGGAGACCCAGTACTTC
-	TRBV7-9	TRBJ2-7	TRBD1	CASSSPEDRIYEQYF	TGTGCCAGCAGCTCCCCAGAGGACAGGATTTACGAGCAGTACTTC
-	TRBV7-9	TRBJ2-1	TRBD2	CASSLASGGREQFF	TGTGCCAGCAGCTTAGCGAGCGGGGGCAGAGAGCAGTTCTTC
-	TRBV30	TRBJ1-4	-	CAWSVLGQLEKLFF	TGTGCCTGGAGTGTTCTAGGACAGCTTGAAAAACTGTTTTTT
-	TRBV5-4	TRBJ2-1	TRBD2	CASSFGGGASNEQFF	TGTGCCAGCAGCTTCGGCGGGGGGGCCTCCAATGAGCAGTTCTTC
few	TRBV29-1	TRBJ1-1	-	CSVGLGAQTKGAFF	TGCAGCGTTGGTCTGGGGGCGCAAACAAAGGGAGCTTTCTTT
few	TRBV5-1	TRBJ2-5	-	CASSLRRLETQYF	TGCGCCAGCAGCTTGCGAAGGTTGGAGACCCAGTACTTC
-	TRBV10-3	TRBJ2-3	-	CAISESGHRSTDTQYF	TGTGCCATCAGTGAGTCTGGACACCGTAGCACAGATACGCAGTATTTT
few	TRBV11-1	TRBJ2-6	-	CASSPPLTGISGANVLTF	TGTGCCAGCAGTCCACCCCTAACAGGCATCTCTGGGGCCAACGTCCTGACTTTC
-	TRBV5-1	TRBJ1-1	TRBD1	CASSLGQGGTEAFF	TGCGCCAGCAGCTTGGGACAGGGAGGGACTGAAGCTTTCTTT
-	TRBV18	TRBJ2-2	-	CASSPLELSNTGELFF	TGTGCCAGCTCACCATTGGAGTTATCGAACACCGGGGAGCTGTTTTTT
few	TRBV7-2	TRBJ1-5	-	CASSFGVNQPQHF	TGTGCCAGCAGCTTTGGGGTCAATCAGCCCCAGCATTTT
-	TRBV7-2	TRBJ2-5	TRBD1	CASSWGQIETQYF	TGTGCCAGCAGCTGGGGACAGATAGAGACCCAGTACTTC
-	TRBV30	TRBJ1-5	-	CAWDVDSNQPQHF	TGTGCCTGGGACGTCGACAGCAATCAGCCCCAGCATTTT
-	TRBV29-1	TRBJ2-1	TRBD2	CSVTRLAGLHEQFF	TGCAGCGTCACCCGACTAGCGGGGCTGCATGAGCAGTTCTTC
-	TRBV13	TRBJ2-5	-	CASSLGRQETQYF	TGTGCCAGCAGCTTAGGACGTCAAGAGACCCAGTACTTC
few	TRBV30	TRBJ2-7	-	CAWSAGPPGEYF	TGTGCCTGGAGTGCGGGACCCCCGGGGGAGTACTTC
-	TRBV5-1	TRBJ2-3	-	CASSLPQESTDTQYF	TGCGCCAGCAGCTTACCGCAGGAGAGCACAGATACGCAGTATTTT